This T cell receptor beta chain was documented in a study of OX40 agonist ivuxolimab in advanced cancers. Looking at the study overall: The costimulatory receptor OX40 (CD134) was targeted by ivuxolimab, a fully human IgG2 agonistic monoclonal antibody. Among the 50 to 55 dose-escalation patients, 19 had hepatocellular carcinoma, 15 or so melanoma, 9 renal cell carcinoma and 9 head and neck cancer. The point of sequencing TCRbeta in the periphery was to test whether ivuxolimab changed TCR sequence diversity and drove clonal T-cell expansion. Intravenous ivuxolimab was administered to patients every 2 weeks at six dose levels: 0.01, 0.1, 0.3, 1.5, 3 and 10 mg/kg. The paper describes the monotherapy dose-escalation part (N ≈ 52 patients) of the phase I trial of ivuxolimab. Partial responses occurred in three dose-escalation patients, of whom one had hepatocellular carcinoma and two had cutaneous melanoma. In the dose-escalation cohort, around 80% of patients were male, and the mean age was 60 years with a range of about 23 to 79. Prior anti-PD-1, anti-PD-L1 or anti-CTLA-4 therapy was permitted, and roughly two fifths of dose-escalation patients had received checkpoint inhibitors.

Genomic DNA was extracted from sorted cells for sequencing of the TCRbeta CDR3 region. TCRbeta CDR3 regions were sequenced using the immunoSEQ Assay. TCRdb holds this immuneACCESS table with in-frame rearrangements only. Some clones are missing; in checked studies, unresolved V genes explain under half, and the rest has no known cause. This sample gives about 78,000 clones in total; more than 75% of them show up just once. The ten largest clones capture roughly 0.22% of the sample. Broader findings and caveats from the paper: Which antigens the clonally expanded peripheral T cells were specific for was not determined. Partial responders in the 0.1-3.0 mg/kg groups had among the lowest normalized peripheral clonal expansion, especially among CD8+ T cells. At doses of 0.1 to 3.0 mg/kg, clonal expansion of both CD4+ and CD8+ T cells in blood was seen between baseline and week 6. On average, CD8+ T cells showed more expanded clones than CD4+ T cells after ivuxolimab. Low levels of normalized T-cell clonal expansion were also shown by some nonresponding patients.

The trial excluded patients who had a history of autoimmune disease or who were on systemic immunosuppression. Peripheral blood for TCR sequencing was drawn from every dose cohort at baseline, at cycle 4 day 1 and at cycle 7 day 1. Samples were obtained from an open-label, multicenter, first-in-human phase I dose-escalation trial of ivuxolimab. The trial enrolled adults with locally advanced or metastatic head and neck squamous cell, hepatocellular, melanoma or renal cell carcinoma. Before TCR sequencing, CD4+ T cells and CD8+ T cells were sorted from peripheral blood as separate populations. Based on the germline V gene (reference sequence), the CDR1 and CDR2 sequences are MNHEY and SMNVEV. From its cysteine to its phenylalanine, the CDR3 spans 15 amino acids. This entry keeps only the CDR3 DNA: 45 bases, framed from base 1. Trimming takes 3 bases from V and 7 bases from J, and the germline ends sit 18 bases apart.

Comments on this clone: The specificity of this receptor is unknown. Base qualities are not recorded, but no much larger clone differs from it by a single base.

The rearranged segments are TRBV27 and TRBJ1-2; matching of 6 bases hints at TRBD1 as the D gene. The sample here was CD4+ or CD8+ T cells sorted from blood, taken in a trial of the OX40 agonist ivuxolimab. The source is an adult with an advanced solid tumor such as melanoma, head and neck, liver or kidney cancer. The CDR3 reads CASSFMVQGGGGYTF. Read as DNA, the sequence is TGTGCCAGCAGTTTTATGGTACAGGGCGGAGGTGGCTACACCTTC.